This T cell receptor beta chain was retrieved from a study of T cell responses to AZD1222 COVID-19 vaccine. Notes on the study in general: Spike-specific TCR breadth and depth were elevated following two AZD1222 doses. Of the AZD1222 recipients, only 5 to 7 were seropositive at baseline. Only after the peak T cell response were repertoires sampled.

Clones were sequenced by immunoSEQ multiplex PCR, and TCRdb holds only the in-frame ones, with some missing. This sample has tens of thousands of clones, with about nine tenths found just once. Comment on this clone: Its antigen remains unknown.

The sequencing here drew on peripheral blood, taken 28 days after the second AZD1222 dose. The TCR comes from an adult who received the AZD1222 COVID-19 vaccine.

The CDR3 spells CASSIGWNLAYEQYF. The CDR3 region has the DNA TGTGCCAGTAGTATAGGCTGGAACCTTGCCTACGAGCAGTACTTC. The chain is built from TRBV19 and TRBJ2-7; D remains unclear. This CDR3 is 15 amino acids long. Germline values: CDR1 LNHDA, CDR2 SQIVND (reference sequence). V dropped 1 base and J dropped 2 bases, with 12 bases sitting between them.